The T cell receptor (beta chain) under discussion was sequenced for a study of T cell changes during pregnancy in multiple sclerosis. This CDR3 has 14 residues. Trimming shortened V by 1 base and J by 6 bases, and 9 bases separated the two germline ends. CDR1 is MGHRA and CDR2 is YSYEKL in the germline V gene. Using immunoSEQ multiplex PCR, the repertoire was profiled, and TCRdb retains in-frame clones only, with some absent. The sample holds 15,000 to 20,000 clones; over 80% are singletons and the top ten take roughly 5.1%. V is TRBV4-1 and J is TRBJ1-4, with unresolved D. This TCR came from a female donor in good health, enrolled as a control in a pregnancy study. Source: CD8+ T cells from peripheral blood mononuclear cells, taken after pregnancy. CDR3: CASSQALGDEKLFF. CDR3 bases: TGCGCCAGCAGCCAAGCCCTCGGTGATGAAAAACTGTTTTTT.